The present T cell receptor beta chain was sequenced within a study of shared clonotypes between healthy human individuals. Unmatched junction bases numbered 12, after V lost 3 bases and J lost 9 bases. Germline V gene lookup returns CDR1 SGHRS and CDR2 YFSETQ. This CDR3 has 16 amino acids. Researchers divided each subset's genomic DNA evenly across several immunoSEQ plates. On sorted subsets, replicate PCRs used 200 to 250 ng DNA, or tens of thousands of T cell genomes. The assay was immunoSEQ multiplex PCR, and TCRdb's table has in-frame clones only and misses some. The sample records 2 million to 3 million clones, over 85% being singletons.

This receptor was taken from a man aged 18 to 29 in good health. Some clones in this sample may be carry-over from other donors' samples. Sequenced input: naive CD4+ T cells from PBMCs. Subset specified: CD45RA+ positively selected. The chain employs TRBV5-1 and TRBJ2-1; TRBD2 matches 10 bases. The chain's CDR3 is CASSSTGLAGVSEQFF. For the CDR3, the DNA is TGCGCCAGCAGCTCGACCGGGCTAGCGGGAGTTAGTGAGCAGTTCTTC.